This section outlines one T cell receptor beta chain sequence together with its context. Other DNA variants within this sample encode the same CDR3. Clones were read by immunoSEQ multiplex PCR, and TCRdb kept only the in-frame ones, dropping some. This table has 90,000 to 150,000 clones, 80% to 90% appearing once. V gave up 1 base and J gave up 2 bases, with 9 bases separating them. The CDR3 extends over 14 amino acids. Germline assignment: CDR1 SGHTA and CDR2 FQGNSA. The data were taken from a study of cytomegalovirus exposure and HLA in healthy donors. Study at large: In a later analysis, it was reported that the 110 or so validation repertoires had been produced on the same platform as the 500 to 850 repertoires belonging to the first cohort.

The chain recombines TRBV7-2 with TRBJ2-7, with TRBD2 as a possible D gene (7 bases). This TCR came from a man aged 18 to 35 in good health and CMV-seropositive. Sample: PBMCs. CDR3 protein: CASSLVGGAYEQYF. CDR3 nucleotides: TGTGCCAGCAGCTTAGTAGGGGGGGCCTACGAGCAGTACTTC.